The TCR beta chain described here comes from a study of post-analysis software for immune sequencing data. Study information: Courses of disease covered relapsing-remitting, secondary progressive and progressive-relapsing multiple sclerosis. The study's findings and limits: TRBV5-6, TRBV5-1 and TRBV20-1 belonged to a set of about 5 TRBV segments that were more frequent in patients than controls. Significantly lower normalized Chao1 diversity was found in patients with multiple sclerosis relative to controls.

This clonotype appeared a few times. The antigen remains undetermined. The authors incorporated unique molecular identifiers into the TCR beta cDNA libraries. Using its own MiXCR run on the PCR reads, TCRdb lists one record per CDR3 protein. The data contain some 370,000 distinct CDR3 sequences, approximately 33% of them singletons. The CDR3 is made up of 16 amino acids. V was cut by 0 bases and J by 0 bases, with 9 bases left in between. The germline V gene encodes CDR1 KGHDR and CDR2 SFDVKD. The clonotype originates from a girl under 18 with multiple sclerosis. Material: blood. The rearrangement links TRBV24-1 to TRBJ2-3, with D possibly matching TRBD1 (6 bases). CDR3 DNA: TGTGCCACCAGTGATTTGAGCACAGGGAGCACAGATACGCAGTATTTT. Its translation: CATSDLSTGSTDTQYF.